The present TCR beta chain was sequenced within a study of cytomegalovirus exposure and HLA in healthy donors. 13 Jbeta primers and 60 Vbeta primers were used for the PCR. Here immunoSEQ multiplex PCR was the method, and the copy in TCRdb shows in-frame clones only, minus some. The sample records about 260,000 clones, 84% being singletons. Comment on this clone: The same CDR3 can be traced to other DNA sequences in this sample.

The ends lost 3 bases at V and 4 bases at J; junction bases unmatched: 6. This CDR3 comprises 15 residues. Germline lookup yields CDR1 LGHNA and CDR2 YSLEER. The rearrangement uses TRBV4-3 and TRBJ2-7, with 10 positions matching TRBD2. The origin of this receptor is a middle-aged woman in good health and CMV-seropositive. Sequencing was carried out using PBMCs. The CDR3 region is CASSQDGAGGYEQYF. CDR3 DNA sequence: TGCGCCAGCAGCCAGGATGGAGCGGGAGGGTACGAGCAGTACTTC.